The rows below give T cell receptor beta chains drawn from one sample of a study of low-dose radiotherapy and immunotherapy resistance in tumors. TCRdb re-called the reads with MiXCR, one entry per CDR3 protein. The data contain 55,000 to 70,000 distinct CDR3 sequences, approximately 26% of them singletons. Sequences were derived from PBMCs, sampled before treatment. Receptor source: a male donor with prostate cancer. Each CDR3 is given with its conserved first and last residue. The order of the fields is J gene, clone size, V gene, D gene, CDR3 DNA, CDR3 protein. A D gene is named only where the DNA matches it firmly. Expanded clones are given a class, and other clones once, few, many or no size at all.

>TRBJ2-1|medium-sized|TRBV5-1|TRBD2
TGCGCCAGCAAGGTAGGCAGCGGGAGTGGCAATGAGCAGTTCTTC
CASKVGSGSGNEQFF
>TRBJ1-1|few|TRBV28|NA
TGTGCCATCGACGTTTTCGGTAGCACTGAAGCTTTCTTT
CAIDVFGSTEAFF
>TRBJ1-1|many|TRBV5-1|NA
TGCGCCAGCAGCTGGGGTTGGGGCAGCCTGAACACTGAAGCTTTCTTT
CASSWGWGSLNTEAFF
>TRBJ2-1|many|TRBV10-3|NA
TGTGCCATCAGGTACTCCGAGGTTTACAATGAGCAGTTCTTC
CAIRYSEVYNEQFF
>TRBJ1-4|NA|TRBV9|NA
TGTGCCAGCAGTTCATCATTCGGGACACCAGAAAAACGGTTTTTT
CASSSSFGTPEKRFF
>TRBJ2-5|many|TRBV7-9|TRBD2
TGTGCCAGCAGCTTTTCCCTAGCGGGGGAGTTGGAGGAGACCCAGTACTTC
CASSFSLAGELEETQYF
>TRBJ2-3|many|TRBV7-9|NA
TGTGCCAGCAGCCCGGGGGGCGATACGCAGTATTTT
CASSPGGDTQYF
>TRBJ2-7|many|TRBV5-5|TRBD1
TGTGCCAGCAGAAACCGGGACAGGGGCCACGAGCAGTACTTC
CASRNRDRGHEQYF
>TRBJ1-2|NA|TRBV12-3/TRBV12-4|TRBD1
TGTGCCAGCAGTTTAGCCGACAGGGGGCGGGAAGGCTACACCTTC
CASSLADRGREGYTF
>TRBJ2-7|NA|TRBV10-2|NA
TGCGTCAGCACGTTTACGAGCAATTGGTACGAGCAGTACTTC
CVSTFTSNWYEQYF
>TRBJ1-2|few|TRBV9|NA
TGTGCCAGCAGCCCCACTACATGGGGGGGAAGTAATGGCTACACCTTC
CASSPTTWGGSNGYTF
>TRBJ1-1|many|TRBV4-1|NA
TGCGCCAGCAGCCAAGTCTTCACAACGAACACTGAAGCTTTCTTT
CASSQVFTTNTEAFF
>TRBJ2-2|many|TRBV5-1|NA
TGCGCCAGCAGCTTGGTTGGGGGAGTCACCGGGGAGCTGTTTTTT
CASSLVGGVTGELFF
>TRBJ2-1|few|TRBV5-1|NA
TGCGCCAGTTCTTTCTCTGGGGATGAGCAGTTCTTC
CASSFSGDEQFF
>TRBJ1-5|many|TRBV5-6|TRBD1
TGTGCCAGCAGTGACAGGGGGAGGCAGCCCCAGCATTTT
CASSDRGRQPQHF
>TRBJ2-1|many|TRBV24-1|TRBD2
TGTGCCACCTCTAGCGGGAGAGGTGAGCAGTTCTTC
CATSSGRGEQFF
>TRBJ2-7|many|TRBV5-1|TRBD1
TGCGCCAGCAGCTTGACAGGGGGAAACTACGAGCAGTACTTC
CASSLTGGNYEQYF
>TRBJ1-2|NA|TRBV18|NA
TGTGCCAGCTCACCACCGACGGCGTATGGCTACACCTTC
CASSPPTAYGYTF
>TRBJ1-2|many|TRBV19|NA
TGTGCCAGTAGTATGGCCGGGGGCAGTAACTATGGCTACACCTTC
CASSMAGGSNYGYTF
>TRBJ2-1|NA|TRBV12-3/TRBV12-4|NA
TGTGCCAGCAGTCGAATAGGGAATGAGCAGTTCTTC
CASSRIGNEQFF
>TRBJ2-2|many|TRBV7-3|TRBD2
TGTGCCAGCAGCCCCGAGGCGGGGGGGCCCGGGGAGCTGTTTTTT
CASSPEAGGPGELFF
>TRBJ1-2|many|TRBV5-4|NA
TGTGCCAGCAGCCATGGGGCGGGCCCGCAGGGCTACACCTTC
CASSHGAGPQGYTF
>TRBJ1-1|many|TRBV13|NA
TGTGCCAGCAGCTTTAGTGGGTCCGACACTGAAGCTTTCTTT
CASSFSGSDTEAFF
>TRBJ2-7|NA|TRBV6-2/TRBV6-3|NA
TGTGCCAGCACCTTGACGACAGGTTCCTACGAGCAGTACTTC
CASTLTTGSYEQYF
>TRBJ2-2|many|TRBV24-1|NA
TGTGCCACCAGTGCCGCTGCCCTGGGGGAGCTGTTTTTT
CATSAAALGELFF
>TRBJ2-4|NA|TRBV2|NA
TGTGCCAGCAGTGTAAGACTAGAAAACATTCAGTACTTC
CASSVRLENIQYF
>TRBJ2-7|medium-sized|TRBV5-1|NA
TGCGCCAGCAGCCCGGGGACTGCTTGGTACGAGCAGTACTTC
CASSPGTAWYEQYF
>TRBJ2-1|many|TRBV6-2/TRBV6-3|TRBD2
TGTGCCAGCAGTTACTCGAGTCTCGGGGGAGGGCCATCCCATGAGCAGTTCTTC
CASSYSSLGGGPSHEQFF
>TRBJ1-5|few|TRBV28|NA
TGTGCCAGCAGTTTAGGCGGTAAGCCCCAGCATTTT
CASSLGGKPQHF
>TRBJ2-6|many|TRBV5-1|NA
TGCGCCAGCAGCTTGGATCGGGGAGACTCTGGGGCCAACGTCCTGACTTTC
CASSLDRGDSGANVLTF
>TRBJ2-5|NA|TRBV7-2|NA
TGTGCCAGCAGCTTAAGTGACAGGCGCCAAGAGACCCAGTACTTC
CASSLSDRRQETQYF
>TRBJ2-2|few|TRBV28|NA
NA
CASSRATGYTGELFFF
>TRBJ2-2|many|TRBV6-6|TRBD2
TGTGCCAGCAGCCCCGACCTTACTAGCGCCGGGGAGCTGTTTTTT
CASSPDLTSAGELFF
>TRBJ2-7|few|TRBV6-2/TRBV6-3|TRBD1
TGTGCCAGCAGTTTCGTATACGGACAGGGGGCCCTTCGGCCCTACGAGCAGTACTTC
CASSFVYGQGALRPYEQYF
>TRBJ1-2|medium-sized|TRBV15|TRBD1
TGTGCCACCAGCAGAGGACAGGGGAATGTCGGTGGCTACACCTTC
CATSRGQGNVGGYTF
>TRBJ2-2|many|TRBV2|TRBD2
TGTGCCAGCACCGTGACTAGCGGGAGGGCCGTCGGCGGGGAGCTGTTTTTT
CASTVTSGRAVGGELFF
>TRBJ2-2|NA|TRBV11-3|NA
TGTGCCAGCAGCTTACGCAGGGAGGTGGCCGGGGAGCTGTTTTTT
CASSLRREVAGELFF
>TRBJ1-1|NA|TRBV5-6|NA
TGTGCCAGCAGCTTGGAGGCCCTATGGGGACGGGATAACACTGAAGCTTTCTTT
CASSLEALWGRDNTEAFF
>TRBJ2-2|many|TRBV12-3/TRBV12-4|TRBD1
TGTGCCAGCAGTCTACGGACAGGGAACACCTTACCCGCGGAGCTGTTTTTT
CASSLRTGNTLPAELFF
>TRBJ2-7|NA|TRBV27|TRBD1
TGTGCCAGCAGTGACAGGGGGGTCTACGAGCAGTACTTC
CASSDRGVYEQYF
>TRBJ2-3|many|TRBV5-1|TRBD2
TGCGCCAGCACAGGGTCTAGCGGGAGTCTGTTGGATACGCAGTATTTT
CASTGSSGSLLDTQYF
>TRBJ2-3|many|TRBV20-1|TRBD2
TGCAGTGCTAGAGCCCTAGCGGGCCGCACAGATACGCAGTATTTT
CSARALAGRTDTQYF
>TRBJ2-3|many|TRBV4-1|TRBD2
TGCGCCAGCAGCCAAGAAACTAGCGGGAAAACAGATACGCAGTATTTT
CASSQETSGKTDTQYF
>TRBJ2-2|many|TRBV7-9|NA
TGTGCCAGCAGCGTGGTCCGGGCCCTAAACACCGGGGAGCTGTTTTTT
CASSVVRALNTGELFF
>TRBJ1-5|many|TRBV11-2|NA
TGTGCCAGCAGCATAGTACCTGACCGTGGGCCCCAGCATTTT
CASSIVPDRGPQHF
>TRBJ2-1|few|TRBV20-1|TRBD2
TGCAGTGCCATAATCGGGACTAGCGGGGCTGGTGAGCAGTTCTTC
CSAIIGTSGAGEQFF
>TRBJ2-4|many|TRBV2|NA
TGTGCCAGCGGGGAAGGCCCCTTAGCCAAAAACATTCAGTACTTC
CASGEGPLAKNIQYF
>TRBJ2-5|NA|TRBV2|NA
TGTGCCAGCAGTGGAGAGACCCAGTACTTC
CASSGETQYF
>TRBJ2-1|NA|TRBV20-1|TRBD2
TGCAGTGCCGAGGGGGGACTAGCGGGATCCAGCTCCTACAATGAGCAGTTCTTC
CSAEGGLAGSSSYNEQFF